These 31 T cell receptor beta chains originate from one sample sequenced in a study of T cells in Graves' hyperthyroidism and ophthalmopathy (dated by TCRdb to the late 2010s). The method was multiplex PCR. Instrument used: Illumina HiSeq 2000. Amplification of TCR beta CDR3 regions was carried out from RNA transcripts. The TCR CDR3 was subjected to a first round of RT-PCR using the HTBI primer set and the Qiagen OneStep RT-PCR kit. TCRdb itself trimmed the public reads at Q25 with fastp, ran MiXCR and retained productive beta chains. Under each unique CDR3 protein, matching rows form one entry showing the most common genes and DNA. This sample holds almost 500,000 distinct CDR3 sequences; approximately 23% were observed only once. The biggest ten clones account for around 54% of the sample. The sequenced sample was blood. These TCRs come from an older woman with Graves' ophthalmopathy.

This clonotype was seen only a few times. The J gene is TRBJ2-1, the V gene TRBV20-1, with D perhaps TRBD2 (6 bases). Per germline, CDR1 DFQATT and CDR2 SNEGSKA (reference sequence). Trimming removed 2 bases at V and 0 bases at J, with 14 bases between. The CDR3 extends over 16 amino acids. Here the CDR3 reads CSARTLSGSSYNEQFF. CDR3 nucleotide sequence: TGCAGTGCTAGAACCCTTAGCGGTAGCTCCTACAATGAGCAGTTCTTC.

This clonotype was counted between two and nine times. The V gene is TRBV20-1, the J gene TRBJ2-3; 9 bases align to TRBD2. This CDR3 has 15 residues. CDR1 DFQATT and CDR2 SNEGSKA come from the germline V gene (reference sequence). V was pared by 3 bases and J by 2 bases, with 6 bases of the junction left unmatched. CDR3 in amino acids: CSASEAGGHTDTQYF. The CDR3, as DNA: TGCAGTGCTAGTGAGGCGGGAGGGCACACAGATACGCAGTATTTT.

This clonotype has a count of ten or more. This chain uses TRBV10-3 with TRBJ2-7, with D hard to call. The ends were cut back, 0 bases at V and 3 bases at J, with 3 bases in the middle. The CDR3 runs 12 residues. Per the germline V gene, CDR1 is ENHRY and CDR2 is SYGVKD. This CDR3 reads CAISESFYEQYF. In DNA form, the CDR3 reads TGTGCCATCAGTGAGTCTTTCTACGAGCAGTACTTC.

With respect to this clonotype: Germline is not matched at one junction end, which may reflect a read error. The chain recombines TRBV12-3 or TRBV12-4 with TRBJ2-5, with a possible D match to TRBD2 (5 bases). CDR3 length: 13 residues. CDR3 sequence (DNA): TGTGACAGCAGTGCCGCACTAGAAGAGACCCAGTACTTC. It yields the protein CDSSAALEETQYF.

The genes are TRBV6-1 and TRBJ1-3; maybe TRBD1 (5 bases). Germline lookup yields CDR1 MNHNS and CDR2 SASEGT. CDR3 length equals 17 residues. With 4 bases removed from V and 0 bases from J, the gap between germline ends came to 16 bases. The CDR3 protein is CASSGGSPGTSGNTIYF. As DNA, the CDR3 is TGTGCCAGCAGTGGGGGATCCCCCGGGACCTCTGGAAACACCATATATTTT.

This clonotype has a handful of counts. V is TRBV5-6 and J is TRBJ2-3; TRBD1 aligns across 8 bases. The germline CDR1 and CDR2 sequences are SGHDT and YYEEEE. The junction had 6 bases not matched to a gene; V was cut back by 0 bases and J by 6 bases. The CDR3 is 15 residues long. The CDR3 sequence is CASSLETGAGDTQYF. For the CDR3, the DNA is TGTGCCAGCAGCTTGGAGACAGGGGCCGGGGATACGCAGTATTTT.

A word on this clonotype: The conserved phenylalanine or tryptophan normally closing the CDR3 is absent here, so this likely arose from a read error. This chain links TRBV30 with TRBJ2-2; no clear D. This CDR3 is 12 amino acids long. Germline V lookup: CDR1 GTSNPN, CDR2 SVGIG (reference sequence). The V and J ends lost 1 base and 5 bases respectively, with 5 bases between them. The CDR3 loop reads CAWSGQTGELFS. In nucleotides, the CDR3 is TGTGCCTGGAGTGGGCAAACCGGGGAGCTGTTTTCT.

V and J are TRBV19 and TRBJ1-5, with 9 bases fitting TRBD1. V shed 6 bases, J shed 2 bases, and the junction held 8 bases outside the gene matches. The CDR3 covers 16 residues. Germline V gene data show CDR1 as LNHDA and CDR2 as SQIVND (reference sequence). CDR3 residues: CASSITGGEGNQPQHF. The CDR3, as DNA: TGTGCCAGTAGCATTACAGGGGGCGAGGGCAATCAGCCCCAGCATTTT.

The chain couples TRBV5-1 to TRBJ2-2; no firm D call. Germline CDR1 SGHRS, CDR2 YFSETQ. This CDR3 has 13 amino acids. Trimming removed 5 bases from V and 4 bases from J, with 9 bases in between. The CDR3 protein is CASSASTTGELFF. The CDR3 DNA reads TGCGCCAGCAGTGCGTCCACCACCGGGGAGCTGTTTTTT.

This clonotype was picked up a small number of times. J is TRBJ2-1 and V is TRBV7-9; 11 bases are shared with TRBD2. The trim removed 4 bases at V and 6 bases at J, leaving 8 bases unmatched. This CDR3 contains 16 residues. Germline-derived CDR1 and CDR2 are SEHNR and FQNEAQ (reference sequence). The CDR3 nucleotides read TGTGCCAGCAGCTCACTACTAGCGGGAGCGCCCAATGAGCAGTTCTTC. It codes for CASSSLLAGAPNEQFF. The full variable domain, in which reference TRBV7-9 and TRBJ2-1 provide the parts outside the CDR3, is DTGVSQNPRHKITKRGQNVTFRCDPISEHNRLYWYRQTLGQGPEFLTYFQNEAQLEKSRLLSDRFSAERPKGSFSTLEIQRTEQGDSAMYLCASSSLLAGAPNEQFFGPGTRLTVL.

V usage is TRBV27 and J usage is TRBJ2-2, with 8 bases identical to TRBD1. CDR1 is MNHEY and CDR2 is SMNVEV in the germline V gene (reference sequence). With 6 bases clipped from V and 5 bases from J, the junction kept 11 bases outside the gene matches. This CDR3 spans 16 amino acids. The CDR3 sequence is CASSLTGGYRTGELFF. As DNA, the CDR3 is TGTGCCAGCAGCCTTACAGGGGGTTATCGGACCGGGGAGCTGTTTTTT.

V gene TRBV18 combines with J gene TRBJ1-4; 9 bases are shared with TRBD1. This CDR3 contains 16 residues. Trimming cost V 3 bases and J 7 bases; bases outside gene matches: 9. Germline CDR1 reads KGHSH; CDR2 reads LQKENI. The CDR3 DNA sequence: TGTGCCAGCTCACCGCCTCAACAGGGGGCGACTGAAAAACTGTTTTTT. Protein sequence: CASSPPQQGATEKLFF.

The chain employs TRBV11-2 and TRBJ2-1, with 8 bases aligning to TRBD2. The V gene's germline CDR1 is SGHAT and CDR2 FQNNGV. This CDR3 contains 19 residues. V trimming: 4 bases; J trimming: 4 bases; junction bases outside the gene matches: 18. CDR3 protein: CASSSILGESGGEYNEQFF. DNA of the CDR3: TGTGCCAGCAGCTCCATCTTAGGGGAGTCCGGGGGGGAATACAATGAGCAGTTCTTC.

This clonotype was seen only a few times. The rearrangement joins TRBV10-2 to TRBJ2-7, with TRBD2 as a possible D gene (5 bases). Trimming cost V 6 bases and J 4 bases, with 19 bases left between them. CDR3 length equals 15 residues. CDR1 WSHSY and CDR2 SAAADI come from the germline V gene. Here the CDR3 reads CASRRAGNRAYEQYF. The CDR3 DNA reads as TGCGCCAGCAGGAGGGCCGGGAATCGTGCATACGAGCAGTACTTC.

This CDR3 is CASSKTGGGTQYF. CDR3 bases: TGTGCCAGCAGCAAGACAGGTGGAGGTACGCAGTATTTT. The chain carries TRBV7-2 and TRBJ2-3, with TRBD1 as a possible D gene (6 bases). The V end was cut by 5 bases, the J end by 8 bases, with 14 bases between. Germline-derived CDR1 and CDR2 are SGHTA and FQGNSA. The CDR3 covers 13 residues. Full variable domain (remainder filled in from reference TRBV7-2 and TRBJ2-3): GAGVSQSPSNKVTEKGKDVELRCDPISGHTALYWYRQSLGQGLEFLIYFQGNSAPDKSGLPSDRFSAERTGGSVSTLTIQRTQQEDSAVYLCASSKTGGGTQYFGPGTRLTVL.

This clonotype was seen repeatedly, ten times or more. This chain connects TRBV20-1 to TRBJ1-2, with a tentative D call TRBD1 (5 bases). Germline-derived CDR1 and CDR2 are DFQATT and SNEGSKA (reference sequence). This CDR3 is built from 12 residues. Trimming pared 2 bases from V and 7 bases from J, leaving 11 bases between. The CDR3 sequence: CSARRKGIGYTF. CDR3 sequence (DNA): TGCAGTGCTAGAAGGAAGGGGATTGGCTACACCTTC.

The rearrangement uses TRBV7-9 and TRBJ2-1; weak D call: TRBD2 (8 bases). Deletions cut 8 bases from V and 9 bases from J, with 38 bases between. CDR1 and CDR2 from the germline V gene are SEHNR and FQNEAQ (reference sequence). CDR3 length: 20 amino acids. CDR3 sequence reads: CASHHSGGLASGLNPREQFF. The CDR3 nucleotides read TGTGCCAGCCACCACTCAGGGGGTTTGGCTAGCGGGTTGAACCCCCGTGAGCAGTTCTTC.

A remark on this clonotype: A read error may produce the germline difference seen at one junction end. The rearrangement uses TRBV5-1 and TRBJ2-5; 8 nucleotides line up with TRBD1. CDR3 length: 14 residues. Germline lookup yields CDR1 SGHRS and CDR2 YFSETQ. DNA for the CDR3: TGCGCCAGCAGCGTACAGGGGGTCCAACAGACCCAGTACTTC. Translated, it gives CASSVQGVQQTQYF.

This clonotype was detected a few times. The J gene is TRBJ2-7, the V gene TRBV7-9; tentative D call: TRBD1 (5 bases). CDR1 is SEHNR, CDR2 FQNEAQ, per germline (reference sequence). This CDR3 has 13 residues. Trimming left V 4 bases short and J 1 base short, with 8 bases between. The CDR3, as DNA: TGTGCCAGCAGCTATGGACATTCCTACGAGCAGTACTTC. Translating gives CASSYGHSYEQYF.

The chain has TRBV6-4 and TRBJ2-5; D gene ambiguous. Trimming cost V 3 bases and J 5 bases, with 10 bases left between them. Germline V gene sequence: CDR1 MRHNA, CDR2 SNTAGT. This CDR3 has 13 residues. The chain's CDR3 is CASSESMGETQYF. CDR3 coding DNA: TGTGCCAGCAGTGAAAGTATGGGGGAGACCCAGTACTTC.

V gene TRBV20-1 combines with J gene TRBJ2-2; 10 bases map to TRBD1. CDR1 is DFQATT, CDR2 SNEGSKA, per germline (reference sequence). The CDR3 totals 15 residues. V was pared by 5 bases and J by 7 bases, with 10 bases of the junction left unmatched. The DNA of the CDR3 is TGCAGTGCTTCACCCGGGACAGGGGTTGACGGGGAGCTGTTTTTT. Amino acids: CSASPGTGVDGELFF.

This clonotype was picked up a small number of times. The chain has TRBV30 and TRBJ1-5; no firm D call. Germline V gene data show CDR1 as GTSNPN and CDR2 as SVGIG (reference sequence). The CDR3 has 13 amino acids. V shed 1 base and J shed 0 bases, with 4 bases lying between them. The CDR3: CAWSDVSNQPQHF. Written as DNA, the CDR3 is TGTGCCTGGAGTGATGTTAGCAATCAGCCCCAGCATTTT. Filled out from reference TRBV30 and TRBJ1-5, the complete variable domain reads SQTIHQWPATLVQPVGSPLSLECTVEGTSNPNLYWYRQAAGRGLQLLFYSVGIGQISSEVPQNLSASRPQDRQFILSSKKLLLSDSGFYLCAWSDVSNQPQHFGDGTRLSIL.

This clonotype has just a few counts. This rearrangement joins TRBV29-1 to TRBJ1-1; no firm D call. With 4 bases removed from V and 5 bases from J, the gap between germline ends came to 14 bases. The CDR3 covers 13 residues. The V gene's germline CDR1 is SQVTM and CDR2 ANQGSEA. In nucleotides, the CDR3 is TGCAGCGTTGCGGACCCGAAGTGGACTGAAGCTTTCTTT. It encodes CSVADPKWTEAFF.

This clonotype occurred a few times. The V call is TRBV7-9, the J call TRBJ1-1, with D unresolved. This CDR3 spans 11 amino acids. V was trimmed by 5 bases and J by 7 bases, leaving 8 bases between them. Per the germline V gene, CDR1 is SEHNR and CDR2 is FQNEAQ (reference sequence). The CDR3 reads CASSRLSEAFF. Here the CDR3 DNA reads TGTGCCAGCAGCCGACTGAGTGAAGCTTTCTTT.

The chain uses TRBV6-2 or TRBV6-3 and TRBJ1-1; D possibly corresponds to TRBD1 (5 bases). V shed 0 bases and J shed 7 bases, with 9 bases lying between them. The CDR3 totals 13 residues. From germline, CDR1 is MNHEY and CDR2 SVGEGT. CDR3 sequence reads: CASSYSEGNEAFF. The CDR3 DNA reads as TGTGCCAGCAGTTACTCGGAGGGGAATGAAGCTTTCTTT.

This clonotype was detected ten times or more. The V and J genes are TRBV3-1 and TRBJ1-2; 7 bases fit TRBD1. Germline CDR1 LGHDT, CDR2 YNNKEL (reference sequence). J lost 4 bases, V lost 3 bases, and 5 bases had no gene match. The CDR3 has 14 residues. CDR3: CASSQRTGTYGYTF. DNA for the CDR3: TGTGCCAGCAGCCAGAGGACAGGAACCTATGGCTACACCTTC.

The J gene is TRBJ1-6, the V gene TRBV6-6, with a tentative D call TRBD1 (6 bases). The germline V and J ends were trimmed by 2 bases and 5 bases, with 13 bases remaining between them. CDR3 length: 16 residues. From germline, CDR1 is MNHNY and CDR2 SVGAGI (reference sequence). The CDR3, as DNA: TGTGCCAGCAGTTACCTGGGGGCAGGGGATAATTCACCCCTCCACTTT. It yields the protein CASSYLGAGDNSPLHF.

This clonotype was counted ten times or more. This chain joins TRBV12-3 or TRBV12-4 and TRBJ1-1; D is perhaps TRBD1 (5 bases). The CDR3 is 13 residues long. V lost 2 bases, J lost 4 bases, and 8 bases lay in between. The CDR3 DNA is TGTGCCAGCAGTTTATCAGGGACCACTGAAGCTTTCTTT. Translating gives CASSLSGTTEAFF.

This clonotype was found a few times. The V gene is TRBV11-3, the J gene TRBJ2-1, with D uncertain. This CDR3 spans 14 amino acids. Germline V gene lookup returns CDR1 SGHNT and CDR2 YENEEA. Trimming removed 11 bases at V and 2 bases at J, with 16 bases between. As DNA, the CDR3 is TGTGCCGGCCCGACCCTAGGGACCTACAATGAGCAGTTCTTC. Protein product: CAGPTLGTYNEQFF. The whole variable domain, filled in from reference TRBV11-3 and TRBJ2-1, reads EAGVVQSPRYKIIEKKQPVAFWCNPISGHNTLYWYLQNLGQGPELLIRYENEEAVDDSQLPKDRFSAERLKGVDSTLKIQPAELGDSAVYLCAGPTLGTYNEQFFGPGTRLTVL.

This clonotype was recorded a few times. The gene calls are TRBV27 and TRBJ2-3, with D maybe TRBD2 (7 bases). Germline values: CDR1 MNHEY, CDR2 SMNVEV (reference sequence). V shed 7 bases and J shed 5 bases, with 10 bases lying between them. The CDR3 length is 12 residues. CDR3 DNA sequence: TGTGCCAGCACGGGGGGCTTAGATACGCAGTATTTT. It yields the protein CASTGGLDTQYF.

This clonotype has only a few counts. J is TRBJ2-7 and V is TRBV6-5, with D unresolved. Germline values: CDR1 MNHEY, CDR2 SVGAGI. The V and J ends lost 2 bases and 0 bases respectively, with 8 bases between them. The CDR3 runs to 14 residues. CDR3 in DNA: TGTGCCAGCAGTTACCGGTCTGTCTCCTACGAGCAGTACTTC. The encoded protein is CASSYRSVSYEQYF.